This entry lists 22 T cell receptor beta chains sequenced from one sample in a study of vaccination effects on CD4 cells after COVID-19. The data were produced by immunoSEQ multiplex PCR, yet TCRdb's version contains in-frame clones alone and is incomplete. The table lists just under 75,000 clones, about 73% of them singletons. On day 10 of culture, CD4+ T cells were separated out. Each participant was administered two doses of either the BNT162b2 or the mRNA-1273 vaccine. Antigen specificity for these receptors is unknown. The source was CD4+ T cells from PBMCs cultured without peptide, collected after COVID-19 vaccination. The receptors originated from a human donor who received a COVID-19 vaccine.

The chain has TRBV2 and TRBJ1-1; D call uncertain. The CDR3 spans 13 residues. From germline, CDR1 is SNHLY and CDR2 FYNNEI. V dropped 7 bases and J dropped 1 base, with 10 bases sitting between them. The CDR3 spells CASIKDGNTEAFF. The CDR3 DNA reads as TGTGCCAGCATTAAGGACGGGAACACTGAAGCTTTCTTT.

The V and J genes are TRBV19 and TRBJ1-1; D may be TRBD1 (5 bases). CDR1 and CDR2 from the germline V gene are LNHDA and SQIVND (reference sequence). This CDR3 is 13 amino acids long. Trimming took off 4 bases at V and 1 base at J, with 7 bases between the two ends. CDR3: CASSRGTNTEAFF. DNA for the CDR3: TGTGCCAGTAGTAGAGGGACGAACACTGAAGCTTTCTTT.

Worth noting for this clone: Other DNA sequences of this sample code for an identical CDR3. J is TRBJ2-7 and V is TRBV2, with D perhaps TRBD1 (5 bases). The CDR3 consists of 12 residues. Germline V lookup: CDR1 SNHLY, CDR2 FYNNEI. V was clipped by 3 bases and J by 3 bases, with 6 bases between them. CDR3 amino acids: CASSEQGYEQYV. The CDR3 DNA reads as TGTGCCAGCAGTGAGCAGGGCTACGAGCAGTACGTC.

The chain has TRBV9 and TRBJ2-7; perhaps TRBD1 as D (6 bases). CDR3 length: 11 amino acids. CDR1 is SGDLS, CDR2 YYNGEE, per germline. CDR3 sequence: CGRTDSYEQYV. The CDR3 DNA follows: TGTGGGCGGACAGACTCCTACGAGCAGTACGTC.

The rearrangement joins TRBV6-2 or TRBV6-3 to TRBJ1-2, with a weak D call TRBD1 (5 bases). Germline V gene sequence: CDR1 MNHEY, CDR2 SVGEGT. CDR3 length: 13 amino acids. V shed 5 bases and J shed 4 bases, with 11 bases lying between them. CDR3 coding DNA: TGTGCCAGCAGTGACCCCCAGGGCTATGGCTACACCTTC. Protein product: CASSDPQGYGYTF.

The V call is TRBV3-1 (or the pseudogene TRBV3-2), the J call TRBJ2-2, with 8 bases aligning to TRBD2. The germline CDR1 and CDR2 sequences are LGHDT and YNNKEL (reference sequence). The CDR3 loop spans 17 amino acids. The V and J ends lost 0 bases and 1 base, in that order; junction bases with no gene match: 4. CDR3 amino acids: CASSQDPSGGNTGELFF. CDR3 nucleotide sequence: TGTGCCAGCAGCCAAGATCCCAGCGGGGGGAACACCGGGGAGCTGTTTTTT.

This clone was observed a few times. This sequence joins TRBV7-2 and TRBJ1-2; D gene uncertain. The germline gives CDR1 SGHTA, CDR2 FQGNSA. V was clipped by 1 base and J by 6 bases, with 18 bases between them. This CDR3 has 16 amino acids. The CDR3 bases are TGTGCCAGCAGCTTAGGTAGAGGCAGGTCGGGCGATGGCTACACCTTC. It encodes CASSLGRGRSGDGYTF.

The CDR3 DNA reads TGTGCCAGCAGCTTGGGCTTGACAGTACAAGAGACCCAGTACTTC. Protein: CASSLGLTVQETQYF. The V gene is TRBV5-6, the J gene TRBJ2-5; TRBD1 is a possible D gene (5 bases). V was trimmed by 0 bases and J by 2 bases, leaving 11 bases between them. Germline CDR1 is SGHDT and CDR2 is YYEEEE. This CDR3 region has 15 residues.

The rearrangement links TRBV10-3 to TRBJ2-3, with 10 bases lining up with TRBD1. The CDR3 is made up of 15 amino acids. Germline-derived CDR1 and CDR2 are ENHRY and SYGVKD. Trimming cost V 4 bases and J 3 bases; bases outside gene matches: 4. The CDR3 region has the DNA TGTGCCATCAGTGCAGGGACAGGGGTGACAGATACGCAGTATTTT. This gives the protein CAISAGTGVTDTQYF.

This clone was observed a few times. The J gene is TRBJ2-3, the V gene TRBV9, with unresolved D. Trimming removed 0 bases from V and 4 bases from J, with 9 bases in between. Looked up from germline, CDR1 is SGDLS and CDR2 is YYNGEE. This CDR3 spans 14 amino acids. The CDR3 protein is CASSVVLYPDTQYF. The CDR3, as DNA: TGTGCCAGCAGCGTAGTTCTGTATCCAGATACGCAGTATTTT.

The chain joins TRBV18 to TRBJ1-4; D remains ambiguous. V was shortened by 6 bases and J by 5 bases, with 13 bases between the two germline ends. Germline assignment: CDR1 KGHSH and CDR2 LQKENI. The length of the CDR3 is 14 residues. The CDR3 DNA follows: TGTGCCAGCTCGCCGAATAAGGGCAATGAAAAACTGTTTTTT. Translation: CASSPNKGNEKLFF.

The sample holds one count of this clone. CDR3 loop: CATSDNERGRGDTQYF. The DNA for the CDR3 is TGTGCCACCAGTGATAATGAGAGGGGCCGGGGGGATACGCAGTATTTT. V gene TRBV24-1 combines with J gene TRBJ2-3; possible D gene TRBD2, 6 bases. With 3 bases removed from V and 6 bases from J, the gap between germline ends came to 18 bases. Germline CDR1 KGHDR, CDR2 SFDVKD. This CDR3 comprises 16 residues.

CDR3 protein: CAWSFHRASGDEKLFF. The CDR3 DNA follows: TGTGCCTGGAGCTTCCACAGGGCGAGTGGAGATGAAAAACTGTTTTTT. The genes are TRBV30 and TRBJ1-4, with D possibly being TRBD1 (6 bases). V was trimmed by 3 bases and J by 6 bases, leaving 20 bases between them. CDR3 length equals 16 residues. Germline CDR1 and CDR2: GTSNPN and SVGIG (reference sequence).

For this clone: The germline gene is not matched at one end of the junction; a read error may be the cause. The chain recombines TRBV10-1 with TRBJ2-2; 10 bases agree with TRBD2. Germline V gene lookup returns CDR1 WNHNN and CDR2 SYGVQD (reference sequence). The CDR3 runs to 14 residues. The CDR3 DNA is TGCGCCAGCAGTGAGTCTCGGTCTAGCGGGGGGCTGTTTTTT. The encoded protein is CASSESRSSGGLFF.

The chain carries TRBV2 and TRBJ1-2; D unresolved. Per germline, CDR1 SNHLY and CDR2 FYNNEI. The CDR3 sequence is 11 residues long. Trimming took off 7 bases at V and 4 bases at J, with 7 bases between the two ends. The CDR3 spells CASNAVYGYTF. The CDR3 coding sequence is TGTGCCAGCAATGCGGTCTATGGCTACACCTTC.

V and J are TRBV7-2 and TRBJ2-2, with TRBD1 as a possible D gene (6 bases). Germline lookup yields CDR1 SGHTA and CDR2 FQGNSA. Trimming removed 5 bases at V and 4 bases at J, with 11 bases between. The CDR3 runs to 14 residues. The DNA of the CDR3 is TGTGCCAGCAGCATCGACAGGCTCACCGGGGAGCTGTTTTTT. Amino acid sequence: CASSIDRLTGELFF.

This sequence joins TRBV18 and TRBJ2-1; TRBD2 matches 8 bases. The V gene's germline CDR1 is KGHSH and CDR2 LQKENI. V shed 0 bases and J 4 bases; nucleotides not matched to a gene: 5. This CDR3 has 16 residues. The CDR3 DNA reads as TGTGCCAGCTCACCACCTCAACTAGCGGATTACAATGAGCAGTTCTTC. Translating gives CASSPPQLADYNEQFF.

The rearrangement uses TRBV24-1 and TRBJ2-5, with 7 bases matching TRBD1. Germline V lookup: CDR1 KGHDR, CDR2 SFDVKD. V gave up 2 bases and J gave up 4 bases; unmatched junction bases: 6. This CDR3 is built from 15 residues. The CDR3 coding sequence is TGTGCCACCAGTGATTCGACAGGGACGGGAGAGACCCAGTACTTC. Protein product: CATSDSTGTGETQYF.

CDR3 in amino acids: CASSLAGSGTGGGYTF. The CDR3 nucleotides are TGTGCCAGCAGCTTAGCGGGATCCGGGACAGGGGGCGGCTACACCTTC. The rearrangement uses TRBV7-2 and TRBJ1-2; 12 nucleotides line up with TRBD1. Trimming took 0 bases from V and 8 from J; bases not matched to a gene: 7. The germline V gene has CDR1 SGHTA and CDR2 FQGNSA. The CDR3 sequence is 16 residues long. The full variable domain, its missing parts supplied by reference TRBV7-2 and TRBJ1-2, is GAGVSQSPSNKVTEKGKDVELRCDPISGHTALYWYRQSLGQGLEFLIYFQGNSAPDKSGLPSDRFSAERTGGSVSTLTIQRTQQEDSAVYLCASSLAGSGTGGGYTFGSGTRLTVV.

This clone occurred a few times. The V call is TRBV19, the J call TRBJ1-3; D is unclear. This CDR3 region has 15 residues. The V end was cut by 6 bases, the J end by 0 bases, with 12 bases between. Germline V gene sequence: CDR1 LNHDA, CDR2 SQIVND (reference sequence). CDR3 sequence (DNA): TGTGCCAGTAGACCAGGACGGGGCTCTGGAAACACCATATATTTT. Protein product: CASRPGRGSGNTIYF.

CDR3 amino acids: CASSPTGSYGIGELFF. The CDR3 DNA reads as TGTGCCAGCTCACCGACGGGGTCGTATGGTATCGGGGAGCTGTTTTTT. This rearrangement joins TRBV18 to TRBJ2-2, with D possibly TRBD2 on 5 matching bases. V lost 3 bases, J lost 7 bases, and 18 bases lay in between. CDR3 length: 16 amino acids. Germline CDR1 is KGHSH and CDR2 is LQKENI.

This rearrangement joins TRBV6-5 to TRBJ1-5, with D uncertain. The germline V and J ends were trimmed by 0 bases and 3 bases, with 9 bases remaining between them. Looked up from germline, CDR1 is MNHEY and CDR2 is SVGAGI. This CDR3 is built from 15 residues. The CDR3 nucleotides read TGTGCCAGCAGTTACTCTACGGGCGACAATCAGCCCCAGCATTTT. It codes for CASSYSTGDNQPQHF.